The 2 T cell receptor beta chains in this list originate from one sample, sequenced in a study of T cells in Graves' hyperthyroidism and ophthalmopathy. Authors of the study amplified TCR beta CDR3 regions from RNA transcripts. During a first-round RT-PCR of the TCR CDR3, the HTBI primer set was used. Via MiXCR, TCRdb re-called the multiplex PCR reads, giving one row per CDR3 protein. The data contain approximately 590,000 distinct CDR3 sequences, around 14% of them seen just once; the ten biggest clones take up around 7.3%. What was sequenced was blood. The receptors were sampled from a woman aged 25 to 39 with Graves' hyperthyroidism.

This clonotype has ten or more counts. V usage is TRBV5-1 and J usage is TRBJ2-1; 8 bases are a match to TRBD2. The V and J ends lost 1 base and 4 bases, in that order; junction bases with no gene match: 7. The CDR3 has 16 amino acids. CDR1 is SGHRS and CDR2 is YFSETQ in the germline V gene. The CDR3 DNA reads as TGCGCCAGCAGCTTGCGTCCCACTAGCGGATACAATGAGCAGTTCTTC. Its translation: CASSLRPTSGYNEQFF. Complete variable domain (other parts from reference TRBV5-1 and TRBJ2-1): KAGVTQTPRYLIKTRGQQVTLSCSPISGHRSVSWYQQTPGQGLQFLFEYFSETQRNKGNFPGRFSGRQFSNSRSEMNVSTLELGDSALYLCASSLRPTSGYNEQFFGPGTRLTVL.

The sample holds many counts of this clonotype. V and J are TRBV27 and TRBJ1-2; D not resolved. The CDR3 length is 13 residues. V gave up 3 bases and J gave up 3 bases, with 8 bases separating them. Germline CDR1 is MNHEY and CDR2 is SMNVEV (reference sequence). CDR3 region: CASSLFGDYGYTF. In DNA form, the CDR3 reads TGTGCCAGCAGTTTGTTTGGGGACTATGGCTACACCTTC.